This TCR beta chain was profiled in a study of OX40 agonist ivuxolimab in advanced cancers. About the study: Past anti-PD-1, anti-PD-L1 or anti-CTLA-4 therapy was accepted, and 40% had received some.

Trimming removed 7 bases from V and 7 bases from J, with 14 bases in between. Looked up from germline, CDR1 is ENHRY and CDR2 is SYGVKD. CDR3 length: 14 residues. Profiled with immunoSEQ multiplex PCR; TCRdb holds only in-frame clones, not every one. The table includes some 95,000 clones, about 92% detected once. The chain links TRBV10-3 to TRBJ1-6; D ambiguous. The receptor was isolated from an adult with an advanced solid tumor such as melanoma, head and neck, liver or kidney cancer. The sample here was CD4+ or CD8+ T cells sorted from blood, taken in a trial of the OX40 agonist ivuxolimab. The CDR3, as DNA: TGTGCCATCAATGGCTTGGGGTCAAATTCACCCCTCCACTTT. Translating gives CAINGLGSNSPLHF.